Presented here are 24 T cell receptor beta chains from one specimen sequenced in a study of OX40 agonist ivuxolimab in advanced cancers. The protocol was immunoSEQ multiplex PCR, while the TCRdb copy is restricted to in-frame clones and leaves out a portion. The sample has about 96,000 clones, 90% seen once. The sequenced sample was CD4+ or CD8+ T cells sorted from blood, obtained in a trial of the OX40 agonist ivuxolimab. These receptors were taken from an adult with an advanced solid tumor such as melanoma, head and neck, liver or kidney cancer.

The chain is built from TRBV19 and TRBJ1-1; 11 bases agree with TRBD1. V lost 1 base, J lost 11 bases, and 9 bases stayed unmatched. The CDR3 extends over 15 amino acids. The germline CDR1 and CDR2 sequences are LNHDA and SQIVND (reference sequence). The CDR3 bases are TGTGCCAGTAGTATAGGCCTCCGGGACAGGGGGTTTGCTTTCTTT. Translation: CASSIGLRDRGFAFF.

The rearrangement joins TRBV7-9 to TRBJ1-4, with TRBD1 as a possible D gene (6 bases). Trimming removed 5 bases from V and 8 bases from J, with 12 bases in between. CDR3 length: 13 amino acids. Germline lookup yields CDR1 SEHNR and CDR2 FQNEAQ (reference sequence). In nucleotides, the CDR3 is TGTGCCAGCAGCGCCCGGGACAAGGAAAAACTGTTTTTT. Translating it yields CASSARDKEKLFF.

This chain uses TRBV10-2 with TRBJ2-7; D unresolved. CDR3 length: 12 amino acids. V dropped 6 bases and J dropped 3 bases, with 9 bases sitting between them. The germline gives CDR1 WSHSY, CDR2 SAAADI. CDR3 nucleotides: TGCGCCAGCAGCCAGCCTAGCTACGAGCAGTACTTC. It specifies CASSQPSYEQYF.

V is TRBV19 and J is TRBJ2-7, with 11 bases lining up with TRBD1. From germline, CDR1 is LNHDA and CDR2 SQIVND (reference sequence). J gave up 0 bases and V 6 bases, and 4 bases lay outside the gene matches. The CDR3 totals 15 residues. In DNA, the CDR3 is TGTGCCAGTAGCCTCGGGACAGGGGGCTCCTACGAGCAGTACTTC. Amino acid sequence: CASSLGTGGSYEQYF.

This rearrangement joins TRBV7-8 to TRBJ1-1; no definite D call. The CDR3 runs 12 residues. V shed 5 bases and J shed 4 bases, with 8 bases lying between them. Looked up from germline, CDR1 is SGHVS and CDR2 is FQNEAQ. CDR3 nucleotide sequence: TGTGCCAGCAGCCAAGGGCGCACTGAAGCTTTCTTT. It specifies CASSQGRTEAFF.

This clone was seen just once. The chain employs TRBV29-1 and TRBJ2-7; possibly TRBD1 for D (6 bases). Germline values: CDR1 SQVTM, CDR2 ANQGSEA. The CDR3 is 13 amino acids. The V and J ends lost 5 bases and 5 bases respectively, with 16 bases between them. The CDR3 sequence: CSVRTVRSDEQYF. Here the CDR3 DNA reads TGCAGCGTTAGGACAGTGAGGTCGGACGAGCAGTACTTC.

The genes are TRBV7-2 and TRBJ2-3; no definite D call. Trimming left V 0 bases short and J 3 bases short, with 7 bases between. Germline-derived CDR1 and CDR2 are SGHTA and FQGNSA. The CDR3 is 14 residues long. The DNA of the CDR3 is TGTGCCAGCAGCTTAGCGGGGAATACAGATACGCAGTATTTT. Translation gives CASSLAGNTDTQYF.

This rearrangement joins TRBV21-1 to TRBJ2-7; the table's D call, TRBD2, has no DNA check behind it. TRBV21-1 is marked as a pseudogene. CDR3 size: 20 residues. CDR3 DNA sequence: TGTGCCAGCAGCAAAGGTACTAGCGGGCAAGTATTTATCAAGGCCTACGAGCAGTACTTC. It yields the protein CASSKGTSGQVFIKAYEQYF.

The sample holds a few counts of this clone. This chain links TRBV2 with TRBJ1-1; no firm D call. V lost 4 bases and J 4 bases, leaving 10 bases between the germline ends. This CDR3 region has 13 residues. Germline-derived CDR1 and CDR2 are SNHLY and FYNNEI. The CDR3 DNA sequence: TGTGCCAGCAGTGGGGCCCGCGGCACTGAAGCTTTCTTT. Translating it yields CASSGARGTEAFF.

The chain combines TRBV2 with TRBJ2-7, with 8 bases lining up with TRBD1. With V trimmed by 4 bases and J by 0 bases, 2 bases remained unmatched. This CDR3 contains 14 residues. Germline-derived CDR1 and CDR2 are SNHLY and FYNNEI. The CDR3 sequence: CASSADRGSYEQYF. The CDR3 DNA reads as TGTGCCAGCAGTGCAGACAGGGGCTCCTACGAGCAGTACTTC.

This clone was observed a single time. This sequence joins TRBV7-3 and TRBJ2-1; TRBD2 aligns across 9 bases. CDR1 SGHTA and CDR2 FQGTGA come from the germline V gene. The CDR3 extends over 15 amino acids. After removal of 2 bases from V and 7 bases from J, the junction contained 6 bases not matched to a gene. The CDR3 bases are TGTGCCAGCAGCTTATTTAGCGGGAGTAGAAATGAGCAGTTCTTC. Amino acid sequence: CASSLFSGSRNEQFF.

The chain carries TRBV5-4 and TRBJ2-5; 9 bases align to TRBD2. CDR1 is SGHNT and CDR2 is YYREEE in the germline V gene (reference sequence). The CDR3 sequence is 15 residues long. Unmatched junction bases numbered 3, after V lost 0 bases and J lost 3 bases. CDR3 region: CASSLDVAGEETQYF. The DNA of the CDR3 is TGTGCCAGCAGCTTGGATGTAGCGGGAGAAGAGACCCAGTACTTC.

The table lists this clone with a count of one. The gene calls are TRBV2 and TRBJ2-2, with D perhaps matching TRBD2 (6 bases). The V end was cut by 2 bases, the J end by 3 bases, with 10 bases between. The length of the CDR3 is 15 residues. Germline lookup yields CDR1 SNHLY and CDR2 FYNNEI. CDR3 DNA sequence: TGTGCCAGCAGTGAATTGCCTAGCGACACCGGGGAGCTGTTTTTT. Translating gives CASSELPSDTGELFF. The variable domain in full, completed from reference TRBV2 and TRBJ2-2, reads EPEVTQTPSHQVTQMGQEVILRCVPISNHLYFYWYRQILGQKVEFLVSFYNNEISEKSEIFDDQFSVERPDGSNFTLKIRSTKLEDSAMYFCASSELPSDTGELFFGEGSRLTVL.

The chain couples TRBV11-3 to TRBJ2-5; D gene ambiguous. Germline V lookup: CDR1 SGHNT, CDR2 YENEEA. Trimming removed 5 bases from V and 4 bases from J, with 14 bases in between. CDR3 size: 14 residues. The CDR3 DNA reads TGTGCCAGCAGCCCACTCCCCCGAGGAGAGACCCAGTACTTC. This codes for CASSPLPRGETQYF.

The rearrangement uses TRBV28 and TRBJ2-7; D perhaps matches TRBD2 (6 bases). Per the germline V gene, CDR1 is MDHEN and CDR2 is SYDVKM. This CDR3 is built from 17 residues. The ends were cut back, 5 bases at V and 0 bases at J, with 20 bases in the middle. In nucleotides, the CDR3 is TGTGCCAGCAGTAATCTCGGGGGTTCCCCTTACTCCTACGAGCAGTACTTC. This sequence encodes CASSNLGGSPYSYEQYF. The full variable domain, in which reference TRBV28 and TRBJ2-7 provide the parts outside the CDR3, is DVKVTQSSRYLVKRTGEKVFLECVQDMDHENMFWYRQDPGLGLRLIYFSYDVKMKEKGDIPEGYSVSREKKERFSLILESASTNQTSMYLCASSNLGGSPYSYEQYFGPGTRLTVT.

The J gene is TRBJ2-3, the V gene TRBV19, with 10 bases aligning to TRBD2. The CDR3 covers 15 residues. Germline lookup yields CDR1 LNHDA and CDR2 SQIVND (reference sequence). The trim removed 7 bases at V and 6 bases at J, leaving 10 bases unmatched. The CDR3 DNA follows: TGTGCCAGTAAACTACTCCTAGCGGGAGTGGATACGCAGTATTTT. It encodes CASKLLLAGVDTQYF.

This clone was detected only once. This rearrangement joins TRBV6-1 to TRBJ2-3; D remains unclear. The CDR3 consists of 15 residues. CDR1 and CDR2 (germline): MNHNS, SASEGT. The V and J ends lost 4 bases and 8 bases respectively, with 19 bases between them. CDR3 in amino acids: CASSVSDLDLGTQYF. CDR3 DNA sequence: TGTGCCAGCAGTGTCTCGGATTTGGATCTGGGTACGCAGTATTTT.

V and J are TRBV4-1 and TRBJ2-5; TRBD2 agrees at 13 bases. The J segment lost 4 bases and the V segment lost 3 bases, leaving 17 bases of the junction unmatched. Germline loops: CDR1 MGHRA, CDR2 YSYEKL. The CDR3 runs 20 residues. CDR3 bases: TGCGCCAGCAGCCACGAACCTTGGACTAGCGGGAGAAGGACGGGAGAGACCCAGTACTTC. Residues: CASSHEPWTSGRRTGETQYF.

The rearrangement uses TRBV30 and TRBJ1-1; 8 bases map to TRBD1. The CDR3 runs 12 residues. Germline V gene lookup returns CDR1 GTSNPN and CDR2 SVGIG (reference sequence). V dropped 8 bases and J dropped 13; count of bases not matched to a gene: 15. CDR3 bases: TGTGCCATCGGACAGGGACCCGTTATGGATTTCTTT. It codes for CAIGQGPVMDFF.

In DNA, the CDR3 is TGTGCCAGCAGCTTAGATCTTGAGCAGTACTTC. As protein: CASSLDLEQYF. The genes are TRBV7-2 and TRBJ2-7; D is ambiguous. Looked up from germline, CDR1 is SGHTA and CDR2 is FQGNSA. The CDR3 is 11 residues long. Trimming removed 1 base from V and 7 bases from J, with 5 bases in between.

The gene calls are TRBV5-6 and TRBJ1-5, with a tentative D call TRBD1 (5 bases). Trimming left V 3 bases short and J 5 bases short, with 12 bases between. This CDR3 comprises 14 residues. Germline V gene sequence: CDR1 SGHDT, CDR2 YYEEEE. Here the CDR3 DNA reads TGTGCCAGCAGCTCGCAGGGTCAGCATCAGCCCCAGCATTTT. Translation: CASSSQGQHQPQHF.

The rearrangement joins TRBV11-3 to TRBJ2-7; D uncertain. Trimming took 1 base from V and 2 from J, leaving 15 bases between them. The length of the CDR3 is 16 residues. Germline V lookup: CDR1 SGHNT, CDR2 YENEEA. The CDR3 reads CASSLVFSGGTYEQYF. CDR3 bases: TGTGCCAGCAGCTTAGTCTTTTCGGGCGGCACCTACGAGCAGTACTTC. The complete variable domain, with remaining parts taken from reference TRBV11-3 and TRBJ2-7, reads EAGVVQSPRYKIIEKKQPVAFWCNPISGHNTLYWYLQNLGQGPELLIRYENEEAVDDSQLPKDRFSAERLKGVDSTLKIQPAELGDSAVYLCASSLVFSGGTYEQYFGPGTRLTVT.

This chain uses TRBV7-2 with TRBJ2-3; TRBD2 matches at 15 bases. There are 18 residues in the CDR3. V trimming: 3 bases; J trimming: 5 bases; junction bases outside the gene matches: 9. Germline assignment: CDR1 SGHTA and CDR2 FQGNSA. The CDR3 sequence is CASSFGTSGRRLGDTQYF. For the CDR3, the DNA is TGTGCCAGCAGCTTCGGGACTAGCGGGAGGAGGTTGGGAGATACGCAGTATTTT.

V and J are TRBV27 and TRBJ2-3; D gene unclear. V was trimmed by 4 bases and J by 4 bases, leaving 6 bases between them. Germline V gene lookup returns CDR1 MNHEY and CDR2 SMNVEV (reference sequence). The length of the CDR3 is 12 residues. The DNA of the CDR3 is TGTGCCAGCAGTTCAACCTCAGATACGCAGTATTTT. This gives the protein CASSSTSDTQYF.